This T cell receptor beta chain originates from a study of blood T cell repertoires in COVID-19. This CDR3 comprises 16 residues. Germline V CDR1 and CDR2: MGHRA, YSYEKL. Trimming removed 1 base at V and 11 bases at J, with 18 bases between. Sequencing was performed with immunoSEQ multiplex PCR; in TCRdb, only in-frame clones are kept and a portion is missing. The sample has just over 300,000 clones, 65% to 90% seen once. This rearrangement joins TRBV4-1 to TRBJ1-6; unclear D gene. Sequenced: PBMCs or T cells enriched from blood (not recorded which). This clonotype was obtained from a young man who had recovered from COVID-19. For the CDR3, the DNA is TGCGCCAGCAGCCAAGGTCCAGGTGGGGTGAGGGCACCCCTCCACTTT. It is translated as CASSQGPGGVRAPLHF.